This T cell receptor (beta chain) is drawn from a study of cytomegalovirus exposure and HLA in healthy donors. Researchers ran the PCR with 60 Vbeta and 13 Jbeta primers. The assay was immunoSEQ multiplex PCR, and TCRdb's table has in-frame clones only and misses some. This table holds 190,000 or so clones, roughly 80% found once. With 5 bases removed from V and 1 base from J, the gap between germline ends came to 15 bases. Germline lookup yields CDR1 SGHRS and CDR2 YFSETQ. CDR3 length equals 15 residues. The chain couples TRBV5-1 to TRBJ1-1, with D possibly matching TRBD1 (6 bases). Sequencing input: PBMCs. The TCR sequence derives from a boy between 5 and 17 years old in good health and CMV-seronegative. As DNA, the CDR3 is TGCGCCAGCAGAGTACAGGGTTTAGGGAACACTGAAGCTTTCTTT. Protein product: CASRVQGLGNTEAFF.